This T cell receptor beta chain was identified in a study of identical twins. Whole-study results and caveats: Findings came from cross-sectional statistics, without long-term follow-up of donors. High-abundance cord blood beta clonotypes had fewer insertions; memory repertoires showed none. With monozygotic twins, out-of-frame TCR alpha sharing exceeded what models estimated.

After template switching added a universal primer site, the resulting cDNA carried unique molecular identifiers. TCRdb reprocessed the 5' RACE reads with MiXCR, giving one entry per CDR3 protein. The repertoire holds 650,000 to 800,000 distinct CDR3 sequences, with 8.6% as singletons. On this clonotype: Antigen specificity is unknown.

The CDR3 length is 16 residues. Germline V gives CDR1 MGHRA, CDR2 YSYEKL. Deletions cut 0 bases from V and 6 bases from J, with 14 bases between. These data were also filed under a second study, of yellow fever vaccine responses in identical twins.

Sample: PBMCs. This rearrangement joins TRBV4-1 to TRBJ2-2, with D maybe TRBD2 (5 bases). This clonotype originated in a woman aged 18 to 35 in good health. The chain's CDR3 is CASSQEEGSGAGELFF. CDR3 DNA sequence: TGCGCCAGCAGCCAAGAAGAAGGGTCCGGGGCCGGGGAGCTGTTTTTT.